A single sample is the source of the 17 T cell receptor beta chains below, sequenced in a study of blood T cell repertoires in COVID-19. Sequenced by immunoSEQ multiplex PCR; TCRdb stores in-frame clones only, minus some. The sample shows around 120,000 clones, 87% of them seen only once. Input material: peripheral blood. The receptors originated from a woman aged 65 to 85 with acute or convalescent COVID-19.

V gene TRBV5-1 combines with J gene TRBJ2-1; no clear D. The V end was cut by 0 bases, the J end by 6 bases, with 10 bases between. The CDR3 length is 14 residues. Germline values: CDR1 SGHRS, CDR2 YFSETQ. This CDR3 reads CASSLGAEPNEQFF. DNA of the CDR3: TGCGCCAGCAGCTTGGGGGCAGAACCCAATGAGCAGTTCTTC.

The chain is built from TRBV2 and TRBJ1-6; 9 bases are shared with TRBD1. The germline CDR1 and CDR2 sequences are SNHLY and FYNNEI. Trimming removed 7 bases from V and 8 bases from J; junction bases left unmatched: 6. The CDR3 extends over 14 amino acids. CDR3 amino acids: CASTWDREHSPLHF. CDR3 coding DNA: TGTGCCAGCACCTGGGACAGGGAGCATTCACCCCTCCACTTT.

The chain uses TRBV14 and TRBJ2-2; D remains unclear. The germline V gene encodes CDR1 SGHDN and CDR2 FVKESK. The CDR3 length is 13 residues. Deletions cut 4 bases from V and 1 base from J, with 4 bases between. DNA for the CDR3: TGTGCCAGCAGCCGGCAGAACACCGGGGAGCTGTTTTTT. Its translation is CASSRQNTGELFF. Looking up the rest from reference TRBV14 and TRBJ2-2 gives the full variable domain: EAGVTQFPSHSVIEKGQTVTLRCDPISGHDNLYWYRRVMGKEIKFLLHFVKESKQDESGMPNNRFLAERTGGTYSTLKVQPAELEDSGVYFCASSRQNTGELFFGEGSRLTVL.

The gene calls are TRBV4-1 and TRBJ2-5, with D possibly TRBD2 on 6 matching bases. The CDR3 is 13 amino acids. The germline V and J ends were trimmed by 4 bases and 2 bases, with 8 bases remaining between them. Looked up from germline, CDR1 is MGHRA and CDR2 is YSYEKL. CDR3 loop: CASSRGTQETQYF. The CDR3 nucleotides are TGCGCCAGCAGCCGAGGGACTCAAGAGACCCAGTACTTC.

This chain connects TRBV14 to TRBJ2-1; TRBD1 is a possible D gene (5 bases). Germline lookup yields CDR1 SGHDN and CDR2 FVKESK. Trimming left V 4 bases short and J 4 bases short, with 11 bases between. The CDR3 is made up of 14 amino acids. This chain's CDR3 is CASSLVTEYNEQFF. DNA for the CDR3: TGTGCCAGCAGCCTAGTGACAGAGTACAATGAGCAGTTCTTC.

This clone was seen a single time. The J gene is TRBJ1-6, the V gene TRBV18; D perhaps matches TRBD1 (6 bases). Germline V CDR1 and CDR2: KGHSH, LQKENI. The CDR3 is 15 amino acids. The V end was cut by 2 bases, the J end by 6 bases, with 11 bases between. CDR3 sequence reads: CASSPTGHLNSPLHF. In nucleotides, the CDR3 is TGTGCCAGCTCACCAACGGGACACCTTAATTCACCCCTCCACTTT. Full variable domain (outside the CDR3, taken from reference TRBV18 and TRBJ1-6): NAGVMQNPRHLVRRRGQEARLRCSPMKGHSHVYWYRQLPEEGLKFMVYLQKENIIDESGMPKERFSAEFPKEGPSILRIQQVVRGDSAAYFCASSPTGHLNSPLHFGNGTRLTVT.

About this clone itself: Germline and junction disagree at one end, which may indicate a read error. V and J are TRBV6-1 and TRBJ2-7, with D possibly matching TRBD1 (5 bases). From germline, CDR1 is MNHNS and CDR2 SASEGT. The CDR3 covers 14 residues. CDR3 protein: CASSEVKGKVQSHF. Here the CDR3 DNA reads TGTGCCAGCAGTGAAGTGAAGGGGAAGGTACAGTCGCACTTC.

The V call is TRBV6-5, the J call TRBJ1-1; a weak D match, TRBD1 (6 bases). The CDR3 is 14 residues long. V was cut by 4 bases and J by 1 base, with 10 bases left in between. Germline CDR1 and CDR2: MNHEY and SVGAGI. As DNA, the CDR3 is TGTGCCAGCAGTTTTGACAGGAGGAACACTGAAGCTTTCTTT. It is translated as CASSFDRRNTEAFF.

This chain connects TRBV4-2 to TRBJ1-5, with D unclear. CDR3 length equals 15 residues. Deletions cut 1 base from V and 5 bases from J, with 12 bases between. Germline loops: CDR1 LGHNA, CDR2 YNFKEQ. CDR3 sequence (DNA): TGTGCCAGCAGCCAAGTCCGTGGCAGTGATCAGCCCCAGCATTTT. It specifies CASSQVRGSDQPQHF.

This rearrangement joins TRBV3-1 (or the pseudogene TRBV3-2) to TRBJ2-7; 7 nucleotides align to TRBD1. In germline, CDR1 is LGHDT, CDR2 YNNKEL (reference sequence). The CDR3 totals 15 residues. With V trimmed by 3 bases and J by 5 bases, 10 bases remained unmatched. The CDR3 loop reads CASSHARQGIHEQYF. In nucleotides, the CDR3 is TGTGCCAGCAGCCATGCCCGACAGGGTATTCACGAGCAGTACTTC.

The chain recombines TRBV9 with TRBJ2-7, with a possible D match to TRBD2 (7 bases). CDR3 size: 15 residues. CDR1 is SGDLS, CDR2 YYNGEE, per germline. V was trimmed by 2 bases and J by 3 bases, leaving 15 bases between them. The CDR3 loop is CASSVGGGRDYEQYF. The CDR3 bases are TGTGCCAGCAGCGTTGGGGGGGGCCGAGACTACGAGCAGTACTTC. Together with reference TRBV9 and TRBJ2-7, the CDR3 gives the full variable domain: DSGVTQTPKHLITATGQRVTLRCSPRSGDLSVYWYQQSLDQGLQFLIQYYNGEERAKGNILERFSAQQFPDLHSELNLSSLELGDSALYFCASSVGGGRDYEQYFGPGTRLTVT.

V usage is TRBV4-2 and J usage is TRBJ1-2, with D uncertain. The CDR3 sequence is 15 residues long. CDR1 and CDR2 from the germline V gene are LGHNA and YNFKEQ. V gave up 0 bases and J gave up 0 bases, with 8 bases separating them. The CDR3 bases are TGTGCCAGCAGCCAAGATCCGGGTACTAACTATGGCTACACCTTC. Translating gives CASSQDPGTNYGYTF.

CDR3 protein: CASSVPGGSEQFF. For the CDR3, the DNA is TGTGCCAGCAGCGTACCTGGAGGGTCTGAGCAGTTCTTC. The chain links TRBV9 to TRBJ2-1, with D perhaps matching TRBD2 (6 bases). V lost 1 base, J lost 9 bases, and 11 bases lay in between. The CDR3 runs 13 residues. Germline values: CDR1 SGDLS, CDR2 YYNGEE.

To note about this clone: Distinct nucleotide sequences in the sample also encode this CDR3. This chain uses TRBV6-5 with TRBJ1-5; 7 positions match TRBD1. Trimming at V came to 0 bases and at J to 2 bases, leaving 1 base not matched to a gene. Per the germline V gene, CDR1 is MNHEY and CDR2 is SVGAGI. The CDR3 length is 15 residues. CDR3 region: CASSYSGQGNQPQHF. CDR3 nucleotides: TGTGCCAGCAGTTACTCCGGACAGGGCAATCAGCCCCAGCATTTT.

The V and J genes are TRBV10-3 and TRBJ1-2; a weak D match, TRBD1 (6 bases). This CDR3 has 13 residues. V was cut by 10 bases and J by 3 bases, with 15 bases left in between. The germline V gene has CDR1 ENHRY and CDR2 SYGVKD. The CDR3 here is CANQRDTDYGYTF. DNA of the CDR3: TGTGCCAACCAACGGGACACCGACTATGGCTACACCTTC.

The CDR3 coding sequence is TGTGCCAGCATAGCGGGGGGCTCCTACGAGCAGTACTTC. It is translated as CASIAGGSYEQYF. The rearrangement joins TRBV28 to TRBJ2-7, with 10 bases identical to TRBD2. Looked up from germline, CDR1 is MDHEN and CDR2 is SYDVKM. J gave up 0 bases and V 7 bases, and 0 bases lay outside the gene matches. The CDR3 sequence is 13 residues long.

The chain employs TRBV7-9 and TRBJ2-1, with 13 bases matching TRBD2. Losses at the gene ends were 5 bases for V and 5 bases for J; bases not matched to a gene: 6. This CDR3 has 16 residues. Germline V gene data show CDR1 as SEHNR and CDR2 as FQNEAQ (reference sequence). CDR3 region: CASSTRLAGGDNEQFF. The CDR3 region has the DNA TGTGCCAGCAGCACACGACTAGCGGGGGGCGACAATGAGCAGTTCTTC.